This TCR beta chain was captured by sequencing in a study of early T cells in non-severe SARS-CoV-2 infection. Overall study: Whole-blood bulk RNA, unsorted, was sequenced, and chains were unpaired. Notes on the study in general: VDJdb matching skewed toward anti-spike CD8 responses, missing private and CD4 specificities.

The TCR library protocol attached unique molecular identifiers to the individual cDNA molecules. TCRdb re-analysed the 5' RACE reads in MiXCR, keeping a single row per CDR3 protein. The sample lists roughly 29,000 distinct CDR3 sequences; about 6% were seen once. The CDR3 is 12 residues long. The V gene's germline CDR1 is SGHTA and CDR2 FQGNSA. The V end lost 6 bases, the J end lost 1 base, and 6 bases lay between the germline ends. There are many counts of this clonotype. Its specificity is unknown. Sequencing was performed on whole blood. J is TRBJ1-1 and V is TRBV7-2; D call uncertain. This receptor was obtained from an adult who was a healthcare worker with PCR-confirmed SARS-CoV-2 infection or an uninfected control (not recorded which). DNA of the CDR3: TGTGCCAGCAGTCAGGCGAACACTGAAGCTTTCTTT. Translation: CASSQANTEAFF.